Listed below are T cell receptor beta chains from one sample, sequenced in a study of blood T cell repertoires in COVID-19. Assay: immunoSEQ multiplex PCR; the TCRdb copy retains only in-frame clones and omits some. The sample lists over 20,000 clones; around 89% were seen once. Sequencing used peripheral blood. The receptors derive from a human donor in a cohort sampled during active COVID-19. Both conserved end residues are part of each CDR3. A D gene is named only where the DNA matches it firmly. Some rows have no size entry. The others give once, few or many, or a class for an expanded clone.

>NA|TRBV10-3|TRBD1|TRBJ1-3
TGTGCCGCAAACAGGGGGGGCTCTGGAAACACCATATATTTT
CAANRGGSGNTIYF
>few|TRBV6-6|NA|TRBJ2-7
TGTGCCAGCAGTCGGTGGGCAGGGGCGCTCGGGATGTACGACGAGCAGTACTTC
CASSRWAGALGMYDEQYF
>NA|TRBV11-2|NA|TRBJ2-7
TGTGCCAGCAGCCTCGCGATCGCCGAGCAGTACTTC
CASSLAIAEQYF
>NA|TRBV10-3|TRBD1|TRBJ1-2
TGTGCCATCACCACCCCTGAGGACAGGGGCTTAGAGGGCTACACCTTC
CAITTPEDRGLEGYTF
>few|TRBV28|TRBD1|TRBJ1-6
TGTGCCAGCGTCAGACAGGGGAGTTTTAGTTCACCCCTCCACTTT
CASVRQGSFSSPLHF
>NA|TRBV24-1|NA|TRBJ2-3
TGTGCCACCGGCAGGGAGGGGGCAGATACGCAGTATTTT
CATGREGADTQYF
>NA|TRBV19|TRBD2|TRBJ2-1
TGTGCCAGTAGTGCTCTGACTAGCCTTGAATACAATGAGCAGTTCTTC
CASSALTSLEYNEQFF
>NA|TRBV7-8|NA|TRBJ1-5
TGTGCCAGCAGCAAGGGGCAGGCGCTAAATCAGCCCCAGCATTTT
CASSKGQALNQPQHF
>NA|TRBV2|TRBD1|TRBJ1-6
TGTGCCAGCAGTGATAAACAGGGGGCCCGTCAGGATTCACCCCTCCACTTT
CASSDKQGARQDSPLHF
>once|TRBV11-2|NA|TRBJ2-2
TGTGCCAGCAGCTCTCTGGGGGCAGGGACCGGGGAGCTGTTTTTT
CASSSLGAGTGELFF
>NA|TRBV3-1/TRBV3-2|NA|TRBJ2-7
TGTGCCAGCAGCCAAGGGTCTAGCACCGAGCAGTACTTC
CASSQGSSTEQYF
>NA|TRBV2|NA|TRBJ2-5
TGTGCCAGCAGACAGGAAAAAGAGACCCAGTACTTC
CASRQEKETQYF
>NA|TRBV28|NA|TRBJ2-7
TGTGCCAGCAGCCGTCAGGTGGAGCAGTACTTC
CASSRQVEQYF
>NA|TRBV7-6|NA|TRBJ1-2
TGTGCCAGCAGCGCTAACTCCGGGATCTACTCAGAAGGCTACACCTTC
CASSANSGIYSEGYTF
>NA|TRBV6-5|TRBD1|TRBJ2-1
TGTGCCAGCAGCCGCCCGGGACAGGTAGGGGAGCAGTTCTTC
CASSRPGQVGEQFF
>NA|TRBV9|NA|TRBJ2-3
TGTGCCAGCAGCGTAGTTGGGGGGACGGATACAGATACGCAGTATTTT
CASSVVGGTDTDTQYF
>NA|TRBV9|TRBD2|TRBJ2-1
TGTGCCAGCAGCGTAGGACTAGCGGGGTCCCGGAGGATGAATGAGCAGTTCTTC
CASSVGLAGSRRMNEQFF
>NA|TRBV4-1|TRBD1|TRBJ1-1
TGCGCCAGCAGCTTGGGACAGGGGGTTAACACTGAAGCTTTCTTT
CASSLGQGVNTEAFF
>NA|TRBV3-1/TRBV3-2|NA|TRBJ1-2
TGTGCCAGCAGTCAGACAGCCGACTATGGCTACACCTTC
CASSQTADYGYTF
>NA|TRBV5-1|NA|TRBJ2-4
TGCGCCAGCAGCTCGGACAATGCCAAAAACATTCAGTACTTC
CASSSDNAKNIQYF
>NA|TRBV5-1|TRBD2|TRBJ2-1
TGCGCCAGCAGAGGAGCGGGAGGCCCGAGCTCCTACAATGAGCAGTTCTTC
CASRGAGGPSSYNEQFF
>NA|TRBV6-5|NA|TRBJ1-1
TGTGCCAGCATCCCCTCGGGGGGGAACACTGAAGCTTTCTTT
CASIPSGGNTEAFF
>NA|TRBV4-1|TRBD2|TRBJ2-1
TGCGCCAGCAGCCAAGATATGCTAGGGACTAGTGGAGAGCAGTTCTTC
CASSQDMLGTSGEQFF
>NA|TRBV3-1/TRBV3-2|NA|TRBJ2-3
TGTGCCAGCAGCCAAGATTGGAGCCGTGATACGCAGTATTTT
CASSQDWSRDTQYF
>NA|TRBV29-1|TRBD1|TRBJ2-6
TGCAGCGTCCAAACAGGGGGCTCTGGGGCCAACGTCCTGACTTTC
CSVQTGGSGANVLTF
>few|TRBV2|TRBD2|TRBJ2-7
TGTGCCAGCAGAACTAGCGGGAACGCCGAGCAGTACTTC
CASRTSGNAEQYF
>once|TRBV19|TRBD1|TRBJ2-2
TGTGCCAGCAGTCATGGGACAGGGATGTCCGGGGAGCTGTTTTTT
CASSHGTGMSGELFF
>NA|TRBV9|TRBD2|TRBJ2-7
TGTGCCAGCAGCGTAGGTCTAAGCGGGAGTGGCGAGCAGTACTTC
CASSVGLSGSGEQYF
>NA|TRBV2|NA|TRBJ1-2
TGTGCCAGCGGGTCTCGGGGGAATGGCTACACCTTC
CASGSRGNGYTF
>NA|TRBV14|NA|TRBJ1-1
TGTGCCAGCAGCTCCAGTTTGAACACTGAAGCTTTCTTT
CASSSSLNTEAFF
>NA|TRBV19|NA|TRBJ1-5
TGTGCCAGCTCCCAAATAACGGGAGGCAATCAGCCCCAGCATTTT
CASSQITGGNQPQHF
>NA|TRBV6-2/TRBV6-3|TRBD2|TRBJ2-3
TGTGCCAGCAGTTACGGGACTAGCGGATATAGCACAGATACGCAGTATTTT
CASSYGTSGYSTDTQYF
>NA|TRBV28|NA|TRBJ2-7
TGTGCCAGCAGTTCAACAGCTAAATCGGCCGAGCAGTACTTC
CASSSTAKSAEQYF
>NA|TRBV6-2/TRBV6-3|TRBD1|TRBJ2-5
TGTGCCAGCAGCCTCCGGGACAGAGGGGTGGAGACCCAGTACTTC
CASSLRDRGVETQYF
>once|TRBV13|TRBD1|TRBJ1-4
TGTGCCAGCAGCGCGACAGGGGGGCCTAATGAAAAACTGTTTTTT
CASSATGGPNEKLFF
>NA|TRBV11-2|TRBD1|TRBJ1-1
TGTGCCAGCAGCCTTTCCGGGACAGGGGTGTCTGAAGCTTTCTTT
CASSLSGTGVSEAFF
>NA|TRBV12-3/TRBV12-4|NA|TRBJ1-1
TGTGCCAGCAGTTTTTCGGACACTGAAGCTTTCTTT
CASSFSDTEAFF
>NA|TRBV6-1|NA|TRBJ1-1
TGTGCCAGCAGTGAAGTGGGGGGGAGGGCTTTCTTT
CASSEVGGRAFF
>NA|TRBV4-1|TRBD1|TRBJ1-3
TGCGCCAGCAGCGGACAGGTATTCTCTGGAAACACCATATATTTT
CASSGQVFSGNTIYF
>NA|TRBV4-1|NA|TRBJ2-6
TGCGCCAGCGGCACCCAGGGCTCTGGGGCCAACGTCCTGACTTTC
CASGTQGSGANVLTF